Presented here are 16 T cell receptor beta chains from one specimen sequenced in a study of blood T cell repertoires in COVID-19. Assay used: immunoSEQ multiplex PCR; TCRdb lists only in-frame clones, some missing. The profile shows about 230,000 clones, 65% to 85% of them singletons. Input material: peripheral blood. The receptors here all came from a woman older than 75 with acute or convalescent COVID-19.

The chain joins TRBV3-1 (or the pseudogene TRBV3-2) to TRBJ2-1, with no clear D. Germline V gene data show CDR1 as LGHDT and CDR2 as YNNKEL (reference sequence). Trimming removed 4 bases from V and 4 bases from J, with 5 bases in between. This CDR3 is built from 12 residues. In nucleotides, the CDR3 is TGTGCCAGCAGCCTGAGTTACAATGAGCAGTTCTTC. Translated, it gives CASSLSYNEQFF.

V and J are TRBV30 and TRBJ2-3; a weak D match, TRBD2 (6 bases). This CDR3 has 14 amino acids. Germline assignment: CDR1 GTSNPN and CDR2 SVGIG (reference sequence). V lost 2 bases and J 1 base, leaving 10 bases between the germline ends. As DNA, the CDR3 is TGTGCCTGGAGTTTCACGGGGGGCACAGATACGCAGTATTTT. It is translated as CAWSFTGGTDTQYF.

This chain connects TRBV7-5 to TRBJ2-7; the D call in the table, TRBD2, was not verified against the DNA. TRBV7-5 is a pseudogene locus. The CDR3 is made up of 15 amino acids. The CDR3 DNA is TGTGTCAGAAGCTTAAGGAGGCCTGAAGCCTACGAGCAGTACTTC. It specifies CVRSLRRPEAYEQYF.

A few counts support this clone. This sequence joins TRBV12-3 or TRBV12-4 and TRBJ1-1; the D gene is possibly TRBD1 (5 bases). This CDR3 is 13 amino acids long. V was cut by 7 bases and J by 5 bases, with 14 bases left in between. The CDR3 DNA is TGTGCCAGCAACACCGGGGGATATACTGAAGCTTTCTTT. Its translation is CASNTGGYTEAFF.

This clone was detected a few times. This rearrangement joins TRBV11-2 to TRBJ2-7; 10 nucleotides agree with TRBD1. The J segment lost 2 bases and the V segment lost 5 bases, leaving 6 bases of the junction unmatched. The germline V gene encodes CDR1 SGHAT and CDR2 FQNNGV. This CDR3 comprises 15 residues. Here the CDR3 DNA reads TGTGCCAGCAGCCTGGGACAGGGGTTAACCTACGAGCAGTACTTC. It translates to CASSLGQGLTYEQYF.

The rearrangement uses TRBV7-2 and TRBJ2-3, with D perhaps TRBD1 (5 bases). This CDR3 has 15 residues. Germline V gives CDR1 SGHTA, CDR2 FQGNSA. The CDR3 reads CVSSLGLGGTDTQYF. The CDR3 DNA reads TGTGTTAGCAGCTTAGGTCTAGGGGGCACAGATACGCAGTATTTT.

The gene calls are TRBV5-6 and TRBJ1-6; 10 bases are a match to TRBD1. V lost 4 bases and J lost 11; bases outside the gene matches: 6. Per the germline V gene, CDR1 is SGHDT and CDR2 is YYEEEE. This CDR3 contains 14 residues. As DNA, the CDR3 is TGTGCCAGCAGCAGGGACAGGGGTTTTCCACCCCTCCACTTT. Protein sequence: CASSRDRGFPPLHF.

For the CDR3, the DNA is TGTGCCAGTACTCTTCTACAGGGCTCACAGCCCCAGCATTTT. Translated, it gives CASTLLQGSQPQHF. The rearrangement links TRBV19 to TRBJ1-5, with D maybe TRBD1 (6 bases). Trimming pared 7 bases from V and 7 bases from J, leaving 17 bases between. The V gene's germline CDR1 is LNHDA and CDR2 SQIVND (reference sequence). The CDR3 length is 14 residues. Using reference TRBV19 and TRBJ1-5 for the parts outside the CDR3, the full variable domain is DGGITQSPKYLFRKEGQNVTLSCEQNLNHDAMYWYRQDPGQGLRLIYYSQIVNDFQKGDIAEGYSVSREKKESFPLTVTSAQKNPTAFYLCASTLLQGSQPQHFGDGTRLSIL.

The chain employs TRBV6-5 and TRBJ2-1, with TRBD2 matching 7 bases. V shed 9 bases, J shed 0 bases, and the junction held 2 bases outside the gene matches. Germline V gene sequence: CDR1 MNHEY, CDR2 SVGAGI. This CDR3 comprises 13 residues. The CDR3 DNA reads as TGTGCCAGTGGGGGGGTCTCCTACAATGAGCAGTTCTTC. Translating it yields CASGGVSYNEQFF.

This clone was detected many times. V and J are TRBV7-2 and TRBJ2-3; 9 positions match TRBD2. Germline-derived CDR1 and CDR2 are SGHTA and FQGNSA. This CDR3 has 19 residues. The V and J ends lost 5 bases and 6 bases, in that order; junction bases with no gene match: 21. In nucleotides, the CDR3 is TGTGCCAGCAGCGCGAGTGTCGCGGGGGGGTTAATTCGCTCGGATACGCAGTATTTT. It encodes CASSASVAGGLIRSDTQYF.

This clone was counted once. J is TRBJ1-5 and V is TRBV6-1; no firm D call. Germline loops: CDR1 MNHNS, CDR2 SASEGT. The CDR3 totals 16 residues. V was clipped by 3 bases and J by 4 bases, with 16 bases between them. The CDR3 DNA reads TGTGCCAGCAGTGAGATCCCAGCGCCCGAAAATCAGCCCCAGCATTTT. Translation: CASSEIPAPENQPQHF.

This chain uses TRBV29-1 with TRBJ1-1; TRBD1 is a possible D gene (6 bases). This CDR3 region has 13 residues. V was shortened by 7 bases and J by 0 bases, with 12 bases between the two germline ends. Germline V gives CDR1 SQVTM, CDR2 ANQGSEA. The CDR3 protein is CSARRDMNTEAFF. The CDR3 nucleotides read TGCAGCGCCCGCAGGGACATGAACACTGAAGCTTTCTTT.

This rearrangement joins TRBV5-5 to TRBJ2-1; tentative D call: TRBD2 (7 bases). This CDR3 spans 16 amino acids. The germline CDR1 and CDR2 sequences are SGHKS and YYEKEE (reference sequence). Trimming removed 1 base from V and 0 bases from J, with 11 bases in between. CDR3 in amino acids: CASSLMGGRSYNEQFF. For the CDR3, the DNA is TGTGCCAGCAGCTTGATGGGGGGGCGCTCCTACAATGAGCAGTTCTTC.

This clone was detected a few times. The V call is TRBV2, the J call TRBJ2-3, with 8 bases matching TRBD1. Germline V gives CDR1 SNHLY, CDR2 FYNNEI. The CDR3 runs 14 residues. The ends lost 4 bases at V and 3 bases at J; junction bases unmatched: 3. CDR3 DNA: TGTGCCAGCAGTGTCAGGGGGCGGACAGATACGCAGTATTTT. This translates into CASSVRGRTDTQYF.

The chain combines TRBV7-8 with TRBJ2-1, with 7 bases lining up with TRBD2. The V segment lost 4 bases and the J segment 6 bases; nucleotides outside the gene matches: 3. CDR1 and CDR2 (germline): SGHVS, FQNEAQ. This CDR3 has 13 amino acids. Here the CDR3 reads CASSWSSGNEQFF. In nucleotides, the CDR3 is TGTGCCAGCAGCTGGTCTAGCGGCAATGAGCAGTTCTTC. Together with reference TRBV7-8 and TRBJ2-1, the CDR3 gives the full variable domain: GAGVSQSPRYKVAKRGQDVALRCDPISGHVSLFWYQQALGQGPEFLTYFQNEAQLDKSGLPSDRFFAERPEGSVSTLKIQRTQQEDSAVYLCASSWSSGNEQFFGPGTRLTVL.

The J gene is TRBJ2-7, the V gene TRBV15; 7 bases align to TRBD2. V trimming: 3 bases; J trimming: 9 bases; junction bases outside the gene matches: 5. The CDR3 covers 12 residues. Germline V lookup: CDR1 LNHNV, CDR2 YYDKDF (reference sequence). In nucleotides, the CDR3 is TGTGCCACCAGCAGGGAGTCGGGGGGGCAGTACTTC. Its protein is CATSRESGGQYF. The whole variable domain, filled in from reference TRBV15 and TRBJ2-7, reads DAMVIQNPRYQVTQFGKPVTLSCSQTLNHNVMYWYQQKSSQAPKLLFHYYDKDFNNEADTPDNFQSRRPNTSFCFLDIRSPGLGDTAMYLCATSRESGGQYFGPGTRLTVT.